This T cell receptor beta chain was recorded in a study of early T cells in non-severe SARS-CoV-2 infection. Turning to the study itself: Bulk RNA from unsorted whole blood was sequenced; chains were unpaired.

Separate cDNA molecules each had unique molecular identifiers attached to them. TCRdb re-derived calls from the 5' RACE reads in MiXCR, one entry per CDR3 protein. The sample has roughly 31,000 distinct CDR3 sequences, about 10% seen once. The CDR3 is 15 residues long. The V gene lost 0 bases and the J gene lost 9 bases, with 13 bases spanning the gap. The germline CDR1 and CDR2 sequences are SGHRS and YFSETQ. Study-level points and caveats: Using VDJdb, the matching emphasized anti-spike CD8 responses while missing private and CD4 specificities.

A few counts support this clonotype. The antigen is not known. The clonotype was recovered from an adult who was a healthcare worker with PCR-confirmed SARS-CoV-2 infection or an uninfected control (not recorded which). The sample consisted of whole blood. The rearrangement joins TRBV5-1 to TRBJ1-6, with TRBD1 as a possible D gene (5 bases). The chain's CDR3 is CASSLVGPQGSPLHF. The CDR3 coding sequence is TGCGCCAGCAGCTTGGTAGGTCCGCAGGGTTCACCCCTCCACTTT.